This TCR beta chain was retrieved from a study of graft-versus-host responses after intestinal transplantation. Study-level findings and limits: GvH clones were identified in recipient marrow, with some first appearing in ileum or blood.

In the case of this clone: Its antigen remains unidentified.

The CDR3 contains 14 residues. Germline lookup yields CDR1 SNHLY and CDR2 FYNNEI. Trimming took 4 bases from V and 0 from J, leaving 9 bases between them. This table comes from immunoSEQ multiplex PCR, and its TCRdb copy is limited to in-frame clones, with some not included. The sample lists about 88,000 clones; approximately 90% were seen once. The chain employs TRBV2 and TRBJ1-2; maybe TRBD1 (6 bases). The specimen comprised unstimulated CD4+ T cells sorted from spleen or lymph node cells, sampled before transplant. This TCR was sampled from a human donor who was the organ donor for an intestinal transplant. CDR3 in amino acids: CASSVRQANYGYTF. Here the CDR3 DNA reads TGTGCCAGCAGTGTCAGACAGGCTAACTATGGCTACACCTTC.